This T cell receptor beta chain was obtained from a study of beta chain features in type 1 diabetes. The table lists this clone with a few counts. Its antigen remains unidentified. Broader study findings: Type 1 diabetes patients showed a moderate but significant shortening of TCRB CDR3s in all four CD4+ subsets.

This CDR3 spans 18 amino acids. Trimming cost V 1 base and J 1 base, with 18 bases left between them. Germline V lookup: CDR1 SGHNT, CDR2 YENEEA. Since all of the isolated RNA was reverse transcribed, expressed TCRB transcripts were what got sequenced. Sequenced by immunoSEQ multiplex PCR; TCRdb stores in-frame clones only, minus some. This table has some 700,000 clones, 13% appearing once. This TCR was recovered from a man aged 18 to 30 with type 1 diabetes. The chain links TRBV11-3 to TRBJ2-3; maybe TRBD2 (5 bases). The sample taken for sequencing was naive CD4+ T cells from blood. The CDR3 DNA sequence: TGTGCCAGCAGCTTAGTTACCGCGGGCCTAGCCGGCACAGATACGCAGTATTTT. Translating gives CASSLVTAGLAGTDTQYF. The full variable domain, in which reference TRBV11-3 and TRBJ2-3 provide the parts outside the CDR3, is EAGVVQSPRYKIIEKKQPVAFWCNPISGHNTLYWYLQNLGQGPELLIRYENEEAVDDSQLPKDRFSAERLKGVDSTLKIQPAELGDSAVYLCASSLVTAGLAGTDTQYFGPGTRLTVL.